This TCR beta chain comes out of a study of regulatory T cells in long-lasting Graves disease. Regarding the study as a whole: TCR diversity was lower in persistent Graves' patients (versus newly diagnosed ones). Gene preferences differed: TRBV28, TRBJ1-2, TRBJ2-5 in persistent cases.

This sample's time point: newly diagnosed GD, antithyroid drugs for less than 3 months. There was RNA extracted from PBMCs, and the TCR library was made from it. The CDR3 runs 15 residues. CDR1 is MGHRA and CDR2 is YSYEKL in the germline V gene. V was pared by 1 base and J by 0 bases, with 9 bases between. To make TCR beta libraries, researchers used iRepertoire HTBI primers and Arm-PCR of CDR3 regions. TCRdb used MiXCR to reprocess the multiplex PCR reads, holding one entry per CDR3 protein. In the table there are around 450,000 distinct CDR3 sequences, about 15% of which are singletons. Details on this clonotype: The antigen is undetermined.

The same data also contributed to another study, on T cells in Graves' hyperthyroidism and ophthalmopathy. That study adds: Hyperthyroidism of Graves' type that showed no ophthalmopathy progression within 18 months was stable. Prediction of ophthalmopathy progression came a median around 6.1 months pre-onset.

The V and J genes are TRBV4-1 and TRBJ1-1; no clear D gene. The TCR sequence derives from a woman aged 40 to 50 with Graves disease. The source material was peripheral blood mononuclear cells (PBMCs), sampled at new diagnosis, from a patient treated with antithyroid drugs. The DNA for the CDR3 is TGCGCCAGCAGCCAAGGCTCGGGAATGAACACTGAAGCTTTCTTT. It codes for CASSQGSGMNTEAFF.